The 25 T cell receptor beta chains below were found in one sample sequenced in a study of long-term antiretroviral therapy in people with HIV. Researchers report immunoSEQ v3.0 was run at survey level. Repertoires were generated with immunoSEQ multiplex PCR, while TCRdb's copy carries only in-frame clones and drops some. The sample lists some 21,000 clones; around 89% were seen once. The sequencing used unsorted PBMCs, collected 2.3 years after starting antiretroviral therapy. All receptors come from a man aged 55 to 70 with HIV.

The chain is built from TRBV4-3 and TRBJ1-4; 8 positions match TRBD1. V gave up 0 bases and J gave up 0 bases; unmatched junction bases: 3. The CDR3 totals 17 residues. Per germline, CDR1 LGHNA and CDR2 YSLEER. CDR3 nucleotides: TGCGCCAGCAGCCAAGAGGCACAGGGGGCAACTAATGAAAAACTGTTTTTT. The encoded protein is CASSQEAQGATNEKLFF.

This rearrangement joins TRBV5-6 to TRBJ1-1, with a weak D call TRBD1 (5 bases). V lost 1 base and J lost 1, with 14 bases in between. CDR3 length: 16 residues. Germline loops: CDR1 SGHDT, CDR2 YYEEEE. The CDR3 coding sequence is TGTGCCAGCAGCTTGTATCAGGGTGTGTGGAACACTGAAGCTTTCTTT. It codes for CASSLYQGVWNTEAFF.

The chain has TRBV27 and TRBJ1-6; 7 positions match TRBD1. The J segment lost 10 bases and the V segment lost 3 bases, leaving 15 bases of the junction unmatched. Looked up from germline, CDR1 is MNHEY and CDR2 is SMNVEV (reference sequence). The CDR3 spans 17 residues. The CDR3 spells CASSFSLRQGTGSPLHF. CDR3 DNA: TGTGCCAGCAGTTTTTCGTTACGACAGGGTACAGGGTCACCCCTCCACTTT.

The chain employs TRBV2 and TRBJ1-4, with D unclear. Deletions cut 6 bases from V and 3 bases from J, with 17 bases between. Germline V gene lookup returns CDR1 SNHLY and CDR2 FYNNEI. The CDR3 length is 16 residues. The CDR3 DNA follows: TGTGCCAGCAGGGTCCTCAGGTCGGGAGCTAATGAAAAACTGTTTTTT. Its protein product is CASRVLRSGANEKLFF.

This clone came up a few times. The CDR3 sequence: CASSPRQGEGDGYTF. CDR3 sequence (DNA): TGTGCCAGCTCACCCAGACAGGGCGAGGGAGATGGCTACACCTTC. The chain carries TRBV18 and TRBJ1-2; 7 nucleotides agree with TRBD1. This CDR3 spans 15 amino acids. Germline lookup yields CDR1 KGHSH and CDR2 LQKENI. V lost 3 bases, J lost 6 bases, and 10 bases stayed unmatched.

The J gene is TRBJ2-2, the V gene TRBV2, with unresolved D. The CDR3 runs to 11 residues. Germline V gene data show CDR1 as SNHLY and CDR2 as FYNNEI. With 7 bases removed from V and 4 bases from J, the gap between germline ends came to 4 bases. The CDR3 reads CASTSTGELFF. The CDR3 nucleotides read TGTGCCAGCACGAGCACCGGGGAGCTGTTTTTT.

This clone has only a few counts. The chain has TRBV9 and TRBJ1-3, with 7 bases that match TRBD1. The CDR3 is 16 residues long. The germline V gene encodes CDR1 SGDLS and CDR2 YYNGEE. With 2 bases clipped from V and 1 base from J, the junction kept 6 bases outside the gene matches. Here the CDR3 DNA reads TGTGCCAGCAGCGTTAATCAGGGGGAATCTGGAAACACCATATATTTT. Translating gives CASSVNQGESGNTIYF.

This clone was detected a few times. The V call is TRBV5-6, the J call TRBJ2-7; possibly TRBD2 for D (6 bases). Germline loops: CDR1 SGHDT, CDR2 YYEEEE. The CDR3 runs 13 residues. V lost 3 bases and J lost 2, with 9 bases in between. CDR3 region: CASSWGLTYEQYF. The CDR3 region has the DNA TGTGCCAGCAGCTGGGGACTCACCTACGAGCAGTACTTC.

This sequence joins TRBV7-9 and TRBJ2-7; D is unresolved. V dropped 5 bases and J dropped 1 base, with 15 bases sitting between them. Germline V lookup: CDR1 SEHNR, CDR2 FQNEAQ (reference sequence). The CDR3 loop spans 15 amino acids. As DNA, the CDR3 is TGTGCCAGCAGCCTAGACCTTCGGCGGTCCTACGAGCAGTACTTC. As protein: CASSLDLRRSYEQYF.

The chain carries TRBV7-3 and TRBJ1-6, with a weak D call TRBD1 (5 bases). Germline V lookup: CDR1 SGHTA, CDR2 FQGTGA. Trimming removed 4 bases at V and 7 bases at J, with 5 bases between. The CDR3 contains 12 residues. CDR3 protein: CASSSGNSPLHF. CDR3 bases: TGTGCCAGCAGCTCAGGGAATTCACCCCTCCACTTT.

The CDR3 bases are TGTGCCAGCAGCTTAGTGGGTGGGGCCGGGGAGCTGTTTTTT. As protein: CASSLVGGAGELFF. V gene TRBV7-8 combines with J gene TRBJ2-2; no definite D call. The CDR3 is 14 residues long. V was pared by 1 base and J by 6 bases, with 9 bases between. Per germline, CDR1 SGHVS and CDR2 FQNEAQ.

The chain links TRBV5-4 to TRBJ2-7, with TRBD2 as a possible D gene (5 bases). Per germline, CDR1 SGHNT and CDR2 YYREEE (reference sequence). V was cut by 4 bases and J by 5 bases, with 13 bases left in between. The CDR3 has 13 amino acids. Written as DNA, the CDR3 is TGTGCCAGCAGCGAGGGAGTCTCGAACGAGCAGTACTTC. Its translation: CASSEGVSNEQYF.

V is TRBV27 and J is TRBJ2-1; 9 bases map to TRBD2. Germline lookup yields CDR1 MNHEY and CDR2 SMNVEV (reference sequence). The CDR3 loop spans 15 amino acids. The V and J ends lost 5 bases and 7 bases, in that order; junction bases with no gene match: 9. The CDR3 region is CASSPLAGGGNEQFF. The DNA of the CDR3 is TGTGCCAGCAGTCCCTTGGCGGGAGGGGGGAATGAGCAGTTCTTC.

This rearrangement joins TRBV19 to TRBJ2-7, with 12 positions matching TRBD1. Losses at the gene ends were 5 bases for V and 9 bases for J; bases not matched to a gene: 11. The germline V gene has CDR1 LNHDA and CDR2 SQIVND (reference sequence). The CDR3 has 15 amino acids. DNA for the CDR3: TGTGCCAGTAGTCCGTCGACGGGACAGGGGGCCCGGCAGTACTTC. This gives the protein CASSPSTGQGARQYF.

The J gene is TRBJ1-1, the V gene TRBV11-2; D remains unclear. Trimming removed 5 bases at V and 4 bases at J, with 14 bases between. This CDR3 spans 14 amino acids. Germline CDR1 SGHAT, CDR2 FQNNGV. The CDR3, as DNA: TGTGCCAGCAGCAGAGACCTCCCAGGCACTGAAGCTTTCTTT. Translation gives CASSRDLPGTEAFF.

The CDR3 is CASNPLGFVPLHF. CDR3 DNA: TGTGCCAGCAACCCGCTTGGGTTCGTTCCCCTCCACTTT. The rearrangement links TRBV6-1 to TRBJ1-6; D ambiguous. Germline CDR1 reads MNHNS; CDR2 reads SASEGT. Trimming stripped 7 bases from V and 13 bases from J, with 17 bases between. The CDR3 is 13 residues long.

The chain couples TRBV5-6 to TRBJ2-5, with D possibly being TRBD1 or TRBD2 (5 bases each). In germline, CDR1 is SGHDT, CDR2 YYEEEE. Trimming shortened V by 2 bases and J by 4 bases, and 9 bases separated the two germline ends. This CDR3 is 13 amino acids long. CDR3 in amino acids: CASSLWGRETQYF. The CDR3 nucleotides read TGTGCCAGCAGCTTATGGGGGAGAGAGACCCAGTACTTC.

This chain joins TRBV5-6 and TRBJ2-3; no firm D call. The CDR3 loop spans 15 amino acids. Trimming stripped 3 bases from V and 3 bases from J, with 14 bases between. Germline V gives CDR1 SGHDT, CDR2 YYEEEE. The chain's CDR3 is CASSWKGQPTDTQYF. The CDR3 coding sequence is TGTGCCAGCAGCTGGAAGGGTCAGCCTACAGATACGCAGTATTTT.

V usage is TRBV7-6 and J usage is TRBJ2-3; the D call may be TRBD1 or TRBD2 (5 bases each). V gave up 1 base and J gave up 4 bases, with 12 bases separating them. There are 15 residues in the CDR3. The germline CDR1 and CDR2 sequences are SGHVS and FNYEAQ. In nucleotides, the CDR3 is TGTGCCAGCAGCTTAGGACTACTAGGGGCAGATACGCAGTATTTT. As protein: CASSLGLLGADTQYF.

The V and J genes are TRBV5-1 and TRBJ1-1, with D maybe TRBD1 (5 bases). CDR1 is SGHRS and CDR2 is YFSETQ in the germline V gene. Trimming took off 4 bases at V and 6 bases at J, with 13 bases between the two ends. The CDR3 loop spans 13 amino acids. Here the CDR3 DNA reads TGCGCCAGCAGCCTTCAGGGAGCTCCTGAAGCTTTCTTT. It translates to CASSLQGAPEAFF.

This chain links TRBV7-3 with TRBJ2-7; 7 bases fit TRBD1. V lost 1 base and J lost 2; bases outside the gene matches: 2. The germline gives CDR1 SGHTA, CDR2 FQGTGA. This CDR3 is 14 amino acids long. Written as DNA, the CDR3 is TGTGCCAGCAGCTTAAAAGGGGGCCCCTACGAGCAGTACTTC. Encoded protein: CASSLKGGPYEQYF.

This chain links TRBV5-1 with TRBJ2-2; 8 bases fit TRBD1. The V gene's germline CDR1 is SGHRS and CDR2 YFSETQ. Trimming cost V 0 bases and J 5 bases; bases outside gene matches: 6. This CDR3 comprises 16 residues. The DNA of the CDR3 is TGCGCCAGCAGCTTGGGACAGGGGCGTCGGACCGGGGAGCTGTTTTTT. This codes for CASSLGQGRRTGELFF.

The J gene is TRBJ2-1, the V gene TRBV9; 8 bases match TRBD2. Germline assignment: CDR1 SGDLS and CDR2 YYNGEE. This CDR3 comprises 17 residues. Trimming cost V 0 bases and J 9 bases; bases outside gene matches: 14. CDR3 residues: CASSVDSSGSPVVEQFF. CDR3 nucleotide sequence: TGTGCCAGCAGCGTAGACTCCAGCGGGAGTCCCGTGGTTGAGCAGTTCTTC.

V usage is TRBV30 and J usage is TRBJ1-5; D gene unclear. From germline, CDR1 is GTSNPN and CDR2 SVGIG (reference sequence). CDR3 size: 13 residues. V was trimmed by 1 base and J by 5 bases, leaving 9 bases between them. The CDR3 bases are TGTGCCTGGAGTGACGACATGTATCAGCCCCAGCATTTT. Protein product: CAWSDDMYQPQHF.

There are a few counts of this clone. The gene calls are TRBV18 and TRBJ1-6, with TRBD1 identical over 12 bases. The CDR3 spans 16 residues. Per germline, CDR1 KGHSH and CDR2 LQKENI. V lost 6 bases and J lost 10; bases outside the gene matches: 10. CDR3: CASSPATGTGGSPLHF. CDR3 coding DNA: TGTGCCAGCTCTCCTGCTACCGGGACAGGGGGCTCACCCCTCCACTTT.